This T cell receptor (beta chain) was sequenced in a study of cytomegalovirus exposure and HLA in healthy donors (dated by TCRdb to between 2016 and 2019). For the study in its entirety: An earlier analysis of some 500 of the donors reported roughly 270 Gb of sequence data and 100 million to 140 million unique TCR beta sequences from about 179 million T cells. An early release that covered 500 to 800 HLA-typed donors contained about 300 gigabases of sequencing data and tens of millions of unique TCR sequences. Among the approximately 400 genotyped donors, 81% belonged to the genetic ancestry cluster associated with self-reported Caucasian donors. The aim of the study was to test whether cataloging public T cell receptors could identify signatures of past pathogen exposure. The study profiled the T cell repertoires of under 850 subjects by immunosequencing and related them to cytomegalovirus serostatus. A separate validation cohort of more than 100 different subjects was used in addition to the roughly 700-subject first cohort. High-throughput TCR immunosequencing, statistical association of individual TCRs with disease status, and machine learning were combined to predict cytomegalovirus infection status. To study patterns of TCR occurrence, a later analysis re-analyzed previously published TCR beta repertoires from 666 donors and added high-resolution HLA genotyping. In the later analysis, no new phenotypic data were used to find candidate immune exposures; instead, reliance was placed on TCR beta sequences and their occurrence across donors. An earlier analysis of approximately 630 of the donors applied high-throughput TCR beta sequencing to assess whether each TCR beta V gene segment acted as functional or pseudogenic. Alongside the repertoire data, information on donor age, sex, ethnicity and CMV serostatus was compiled. A later genetic analysis used genome-wide SNP genotypes for about 65% of the 666 donors, treating that subset as a discovery cohort. All discovery cohort repertoires had been generated on a single sequencing platform. Both class I and class II loci were covered by HLA typing, at four-digit resolution. Typing coverage differed by locus: A, B, C, DRB1 and DQB1 were typed in roughly 629-640 donors, DQA1 in 522, DPA1 in nearly 610, and DPB1 in around 440. Because of strong linkage in the cohort, five DR-DQ haplotypes were treated as single units for association and clustering. On average, roughly 240,000 unique TCR beta nucleotide sequences were sequenced per donor among some 420 genotyped donors of the cohort, with roughly 18% of those sequences being non-productive.

Findings and caveats that apply to the study as a whole: A group of highly shared sequence variants was considered likely to be a technical artifact of the sequencing pipeline. Compared with the roughly 720-donor mean, donors in an Asian-associated ancestry cluster had fewer N-insertions in productive TCRs, according to a later genetic analysis. HLA typing was unavailable for some donors at each locus, so association tests used only the typed subset. A further reported finding was that TCR beta sequences accurately predicted the HLA-A and HLA-B alleles for most subjects in the first cohort. Some IMGT-functional V segments, including TRBV6-2 and TRBV6-3, could not be told apart with the 87-base-pair reads, so those segments were excluded. For the cohort, immune exposure information was limited to CMV serostatus. In vitro tests confirmed that three of the cytomegalovirus-associated TCR beta chains recognize cytomegalovirus antigens. In this cohort, only TCR beta chains were sequenced, and detectable features were limited by the absence of alpha or paired-chain data. In a later analysis, most CMV-associated TCR beta chains were found to appear HLA-restricted, with HLA associations seemingly driven largely by CMV exposure. The classifier was reported to diagnose cytomegalovirus status with high specificity and sensitivity in both the original and validation cohorts. According to the authors, the approach could potentially be generalized to other disease states and immunological phenotypes. According to a later analysis, parvovirus B19, influenza, CMV and Epstein-Barr virus appeared linked to several top co-occurrence clusters. When HLA alleles, especially DR and DQ, strongly co-occurred, TCR associations were difficult to assign to individual alleles. Correlated functional status among segregating V segments might be attributable to linkage disequilibrium, but an unknown experimental factor could not be ruled out. A later genetic analysis associated a missense DCLRE1C variant with V-gene and J-gene trimming of TCR beta chains, and an independent cohort replicated the association. Compared with equally common non-associated chains, HLA-associated TCR beta chains in a later analysis were more clonally expanded and had lower generation probabilities. Sequencing depth was assumed to be roughly uniform across donors in the presence/absence analyses, though that assumption may not hold. Most TCR sequences were observed very rarely across donors, whereas some public TCRs were present in many individuals. In a later analysis, TCR association rates were found to vary across HLA loci, with the most associated TCRs seen for DRB1 alleles and the fewest for HLA-C alleles. The study gave a list of about 150 TCR beta chains associated with cytomegalovirus. Specific HLA alleles were associated with roughly 17,000 TCR beta sequences at a false discovery rate of 0.05 in a later analysis. Because counts were too low, 15 to 20 rarely observed V segments, including chromosome 9 orphons, were excluded from the earlier analysis of 587 of the donors. In an earlier analysis of fewer than 750 of the donors, most TCR beta V segments were observed in productive rearrangements about 87% or about 30% of the time, broadly matching IMGT annotations.

This clone was seen a handful of times. Its antigen is unknown. Per-nucleotide qualities are absent, and no much larger clonotype sits a single base away. The cohort comprised around 690 healthy bone marrow donors. At the time of sampling, every cohort member was nominally healthy, though immune exposures that went unrecorded were likely present. The donor tested CMV seropositive, placing the donor among the 290 or so seropositive members of the cohort. A peripheral blood sample was collected from each donor, and TCR beta sequencing was performed on peripheral blood mononuclear cells. The Qiagen DNeasy Blood Extraction Kit was used to extract genomic DNA from the blood cell samples. CDR1 and CDR2, looked up from the germline V gene, are KGHSH and LQKENI. The CDR3 spans 16 residues, from the cysteine through the phenylalanine. The DNA shown is the 48-base CDR3, in frame from base 1. V loses 5 bases of germline sequence and J loses 0 bases, and the interval between the two ends is 14 bases.

Libraries were prepared through the immunoSEQ multiplex PCR assay. A mixture of 60 forward primers for TCR Vbeta segments and 13 reverse primers for TCR Jbeta segments was used in the multiplex PCR. A multiplex PCR assay on genomic DNA amplified the CDR3 region of rearranged TCR beta genes. The Illumina HiSeq System was used to sequence the amplified TCR beta libraries as 87-base-pair reads. The paper's processing steps were these. In a later analysis, roughly 80 million unique TCR beta chains were counted across the approximately 640 repertoires, and roughly 10 million of these chains were shared by at least two donors. To remove PCR and sequencing errors, raw reads were error-corrected and collapsed into unique sequences using a nearest-neighbor algorithm that merged closely related sequences. V, D and J gene segments were assigned by aligning CDR3 sequences to IMGT reference sequences. For a sequence to be retained, a match of at least six nucleotides was required to both a V gene segment and a J gene segment. Rearrangements were classified as productive when the CDR3 lacked stop codons and remained in frame with V and J, and all other rearrangements were classified as non-productive. Following IMGT convention, CDR3 was defined as the stretch from the second conserved V-encoded cysteine to the conserved J-encoded phenylalanine. The earlier analysis of around 640 of the donors excluded sequences that lacked an unambiguous match to a single V gene segment. An earlier analysis of 587 of the donors classified V segments as functional when productive rearrangements were above 56.7% and as segregating when the standard deviation between donors was above 5%. A statistical classification framework was developed to diagnose cytomegalovirus status using the catalog of TCR beta chain sequences. A later analysis assigned V and J genes by comparing TCR nucleotide sequences with IMGT/GENE-DB human TR gene sequences. Using the TCRdist pipeline, a later analysis assigned CDR3 sequences along with most-parsimonious VDJ recombination scenarios. In a later analysis, every TCR beta chain was defined by the combination of its CDR3 amino acid sequence and its V-gene family, and reads without a unique V-gene family were dropped. In a later analysis, 550 to 650 highly shared, low-generation-probability nucleotide sequences were removed to address suspected cross-contamination and a sequencing artifact. A later analysis calculated a clonal expansion index for each public chain from normalized within-repertoire ranks of inferred template counts. A later analysis computed generation probabilities with a VDJ recombination model fitted to out-of-frame rearrangements, and checked the results against IGoR. A later analysis scored TCR-TCR, TCR-HLA and TCR-CMV co-occurrence with hypergeometric tests, applying a repertoire-size bias correction to TCR pairs. False discovery rates were estimated in a later analysis by permuting HLA or CMV assignments 20 times. A later analysis grouped co-occurring TCRs with DBSCAN, adding TCRdist sequence similarity when clustering within HLA-allele-positive subsets. Repertoires with fewer than 30,000 or more than 120,000 public chains, plus five repertoires with anomalous nucleotide sharing, were excluded from co-occurrence clustering. TCRdb stores this immuneACCESS table with in-frame sequences only. Part of the clones is absent; in the studies checked, under half of the shortfall reflects unresolved V genes, and no reason is known for the rest. V and J calls and clone size follow that table, whereas D and trimming were derived from the DNA. Across this sample there are around 130,000 clones, with approximately 80% seen only once. Around 5.8% of the sample is in the top ten clones.

This receptor was identified in a young man in good health and CMV-seropositive. The chain links TRBV18 with TRBJ1-3; no D gene is confidently identified. The sample was PBMCs. For the CDR3, the sequence is CASSENGGSSGNTIYF. The nucleotides are TGTGCCAGCTCAGAGAATGGAGGATCCTCTGGAAACACCATATATTTT.